The TCR beta chain described here comes from a study of T-cell memory formation after mild COVID-19. Overall study: Largely donor-specific sequence clusters came from two donors.

CDR1 and CDR2 from the germline V gene are DFQATT and SNEGSKA (reference sequence). The CDR3 has 13 amino acids. Trimming removed 1 base at V and 1 base at J, with 8 bases between. This clonotype was seen repeatedly, ten times or more. Its matching antigen is unknown. The study, taken as a whole, reports: Memory from before infection featured some responding clones, which suggests cross-reactive memory joined. Contracting CD4+ clones lay largely in CM and EM, with CD8+ ones residing in EMRA.

UMIs and sample barcodes were carried by the TCR alpha and TCR beta cDNA libraries that 5'RACE produced using constant-segment primers. Using its own MiXCR run on the 5' RACE reads, TCRdb lists one record per CDR3 protein. The data contain some 350,000 distinct CDR3 sequences, around 15% of them singletons. This clonotype was obtained from a man aged 18 to 29 who had mild COVID-19 (a few samples of this study predate the infection). Cell type and time point are not known. This chain connects TRBV20-1 to TRBJ2-7; no reliable D call. Sequenced: PBMCs or a T cell subset sorted from them (not recorded which). CDR3 amino acids: CSARGVPSYEQYF. CDR3 bases: TGCAGTGCTAGAGGTGTCCCATCCTACGAGCAGTACTTC.